The rows below give T cell receptor beta chains drawn from one sample of a study of cytomegalovirus exposure and HLA in healthy donors. Some clones are missing from TCRdb's copy, which holds only in-frame ones; the method was immunoSEQ multiplex PCR. The repertoire holds over 250,000 clones, with approximately 83% as singletons. The specimen was PBMCs. These receptors were taken from a young woman in good health and CMV-seronegative. Both conserved end residues are part of each CDR3. The D gene is left open where the match is weak. For some rows the clone size is stated as once, few or many, or as a class when expanded; others skip it.

j_call d_call clone_size v_call cdr3_nt cdr3_aa
TRBJ1-4 NA NA TRBV7-6 TGTGCCAGCAGTAAGGCAGGGATCGATGAAAAACTGTTTTTT CASSKAGIDEKLFF
TRBJ1-5 TRBD1 NA TRBV27 TGTGCCAGCAGGACAGGGGTTGCCAATCAGCCCCAGCATTTT CASRTGVANQPQHF
TRBJ2-7 TRBD1 NA TRBV2 TGTGCCAGTCCGGGACAGGGCGGGTACGAGCAGTACTTC CASPGQGGYEQYF
TRBJ2-7 NA NA TRBV10-1 TGCGCCAGCAGTGAGTCGACAGGAATCTACGAGCAGTACTTC CASSESTGIYEQYF
TRBJ2-1 TRBD1 NA TRBV2 TGTGCCAGCATGGGACAGGGGGTTCAGTTCTTC CASMGQGVQFF
TRBJ2-7 TRBD1 NA TRBV4-3 TGCGCCAGCAGCCCCGGGACAGGGGGCTACGAGCAGTACTTC CASSPGTGGYEQYF
TRBJ2-1 NA NA TRBV6-5 TGTGCCGCACGGGGGGCCGGGCCCCCCTACAATGAGCAGTTCTTC CAARGAGPPYNEQFF
TRBJ2-1 TRBD2 many TRBV29-1 TGCAGCGGTTCTCCCCTAGCGGGAGTCTACAATGAGCAGTTCTTC CSGSPLAGVYNEQFF
TRBJ2-3 NA NA TRBV6-5 TGTGCCAGCAGCCACCGGTTGGCAGATACGCAGTATTTT CASSHRLADTQYF
TRBJ2-1 TRBD2 NA TRBV6-6 TGTGCCAGCAGTGTACTAGCGACCAATGAGCAGTTCTTC CASSVLATNEQFF
TRBJ2-7 TRBD2 NA TRBV11-3 TGTGCCAGCAGTTCCCCGCCGGGACTAGCGGGATACGAGCAGTACTTC CASSSPPGLAGYEQYF
TRBJ2-7 NA NA TRBV28 TGTGCCAGCACCCAACGGGGGAACACCTACGAGCAGTACTTC CASTQRGNTYEQYF
TRBJ2-7 TRBD2 NA TRBV4-2 TGTGCCAGCAGCCCTGGACTAGCGAGCTCCTACGAGCAGTACTTC CASSPGLASSYEQYF
TRBJ1-2 NA NA TRBV15 TGTGCCACCAGCAGAGATCGAGGGATGTATGGCTACACCTTC CATSRDRGMYGYTF
TRBJ2-2 NA NA TRBV30 TGTGCCTGGAGATCGGGGATAAACACCGGGGAGCTGTTTTTT CAWRSGINTGELFF
TRBJ1-1 NA NA TRBV5-6 TGTGCCAGCAGCTTGGTGGGAGGGGACACTGAAGCTTTCTTT CASSLVGGDTEAFF
TRBJ1-1 NA NA TRBV28 TGTGCCAGCAGTCTTACATATGAAGCTTTCTTT CASSLTYEAFF
TRBJ2-3 TRBD2 NA TRBV5-4 TGTGCCAGCAGCTTGGGACTAGCGGGGGTAGGTACGCAGTATTTT CASSLGLAGVGTQYF
TRBJ2-1 TRBD2 NA TRBV2 TGTGCCGCCGGAGCGGGGGCCCCCAATGAGCAGTTCTTC CAAGAGAPNEQFF
TRBJ1-1 TRBD1 NA TRBV28 TGTGCCAGCAGCGGGACAGGGTACACTGAAGCTTTCTTT CASSGTGYTEAFF
TRBJ1-1 NA NA TRBV5-1 TGCGCCAGCAGCTTGACCCAAGGTTCGGGGGTCGGGCGGAAGAACACTGAAGCTTTCTTT CASSLTQGSGVGRKNTEAFF
TRBJ2-7 TRBD2 NA TRBV27 TGTGCCAGCAGTTTGGGGACTAGCGGATCGGGGGAGCAGTACTTC CASSLGTSGSGEQYF
TRBJ1-2 NA few TRBV4-1 TGCGCCAGCAGCCAAGATGAGGCAGTATTTCCTAACTATGGCTACACCTTC CASSQDEAVFPNYGYTF
TRBJ2-4 TRBD1 NA TRBV9 TGTGCCAGCAGCCCTCCGCCGGGACAGGGGGCGAACATTCAGTACTTC CASSPPPGQGANIQYF
TRBJ1-3 NA NA TRBV4-2 TGTGCCAGCCGGGGGGAGGGCTCTGGAAACACCATATATTTT CASRGEGSGNTIYF
TRBJ1-1 NA NA TRBV2 TGTGCCAGCAGTGAAAGGAGGATAAACATGAACACTGAAGCTTTCTTT CASSERRINMNTEAFF
TRBJ1-5 TRBD1 few TRBV6-5 TGTGCCAGCAGTTACTCCGCCAGGGGGTATCAGCCCCAGCATTTT CASSYSARGYQPQHF
TRBJ1-6 NA NA TRBV10-2 TGCGCCAGCAGTGAGCTCCCACTAGGTTCACCCCTCCACTTT CASSELPLGSPLHF
TRBJ1-1 NA NA TRBV5-6 TGTGCCAGCAGCCCCCACGGCCCGGGGAACACTGAAGCTTTCTTT CASSPHGPGNTEAFF
TRBJ1-2 NA NA TRBV13 TGTGCCAGCAGCTTAAAAGCCTATGGCTACACCTTC CASSLKAYGYTF
TRBJ1-3 NA once TRBV2 TGTGCCAGCGTACCGGGGAGAGGAAACACCATATATTTT CASVPGRGNTIYF
TRBJ1-3 NA NA TRBV4-2 TGTGCCAGCAGCCAAGAAACAGGGATTCTCTCTGGAAACACCATATATTTT CASSQETGILSGNTIYF
TRBJ2-7 TRBD2 NA TRBV10-3 TGTGCCATCAGTGAGTCGAGAGGGAGGGCCGTCGACGAGCAGTACTTC CAISESRGRAVDEQYF
TRBJ2-2 TRBD1 once TRBV30 TGTGCCTCCACGCCTGCGGACAGGGGGCTATCGGGGGAGCTGTTTTTT CASTPADRGLSGELFF
TRBJ2-7 NA NA TRBV7-2 TGTGCCAGCAGCTATGGGGGCCAGAGCTCCTACGAGCAGTACTTC CASSYGGQSSYEQYF